In its sample, the clone carrying this T cell receptor beta chain was seen many times. The data were taken from a study of spatial heterogeneity in lung cancer. Stated time point: sample taken at primary tumor resection. CDR1 and CDR2 from the germline V gene are DFQATT and SNEGSKA (reference sequence). CDR3 length: 13 residues. Trimming removed 6 bases from V and 4 bases from J, with 14 bases in between. TCRdb re-called the 5' RACE reads through MiXCR, storing one row per CDR3 protein. The table has under 15,000 distinct CDR3 sequences, 3% to 4.5% seen once. Sequencing used PBMCs, obtained at surgery. This chain connects TRBV20-1 to TRBJ2-3; the D call may be TRBD1 or TRBD2 (5 bases each). The TCR comes from a male donor with early-stage non-small cell lung cancer. As DNA, the CDR3 is TGCAGTGCCGCCCCCAGAGGGGCAGATACGCAGTATTTT. Its translation is CSAAPRGADTQYF.